This passage covers 32 T cell receptor beta chains from one sample sequenced in a study of response to subunit inactivated influenza vaccine listed by TCRdb under 2018. Explained via the paper, the time point label denotes: 45 days after influenza vaccine administration. Receptors were amplified or captured by RT-PCR. The listed sequencing device is Illumina HiSeq 2500. The public reads were reprocessed in TCRdb via fastp at Q25 and MiXCR, keeping in-frame beta chains. Entries are consolidated by CDR3 protein sequence, retaining the most common genes and DNA. Counted in this sample were roughly 150,000 distinct CDR3 sequences; approximately 10% of them appeared once. The top ten clones comprise around 12% of the sample. The sequencing here drew on non-naive T cells sorted from PBMCs, taken around seven weeks after vaccination. The label giving this sample's cell subset or site can be read as: memory T cell fraction. These receptors were collected from a man aged 50 or older who received an inactivated influenza vaccine. Donor details come from another sample of the same person, matched by shared clones.

This clonotype has a handful of counts. The chain joins TRBV7-6 to TRBJ2-6; no clear D gene. The CDR3 consists of 14 residues. Per germline, CDR1 SGHVS and CDR2 FNYEAQ. V was trimmed by 5 bases and J by 2 bases, leaving 7 bases between them. CDR3 in DNA: TGTGCCAGCAGCCCTCGAGCTGGGGCCAACGTCCTGACTTTC. Its translation is CASSPRAGANVLTF.

The V and J genes are TRBV6-2 or TRBV6-3 and TRBJ2-7; D gene ambiguous. Trimming left V 1 base short and J 6 bases short, with 13 bases between. In germline, CDR1 is MNHEY, CDR2 SVGEGT. The CDR3 has 14 amino acids. The CDR3 DNA sequence: TGTGCCAGCAGTTACTACTATAAAGTCTTCGAGCAGTACTTC. Its translation: CASSYYYKVFEQYF.

This clonotype has only a few counts. The chain is built from TRBV11-2 and TRBJ2-4; D may be TRBD1 or TRBD2 (5 bases each). The length of the CDR3 is 14 residues. Trimming shortened V by 4 bases and J by 0 bases, and 7 bases separated the two germline ends. Germline-derived CDR1 and CDR2 are SGHAT and FQNNGV. The CDR3 sequence: CASSWDVAKNIQYF. CDR3 nucleotide sequence: TGTGCCAGCAGCTGGGACGTAGCCAAAAACATTCAGTACTTC.

In this sample, this clonotype turned up a few times. The V gene is TRBV5-5, the J gene TRBJ1-1, with TRBD1 matching over 7 bases. This CDR3 comprises 14 residues. Germline V gene data show CDR1 as SGHKS and CDR2 as YYEKEE (reference sequence). V lost 4 bases, J lost 0 bases, and 3 bases stayed unmatched. This CDR3 is CASSQGQMNTEAFF. CDR3 coding DNA: TGTGCCAGCAGCCAGGGACAGATGAACACTGAAGCTTTCTTT.

This chain joins TRBV24-1 and TRBJ2-1, with 7 positions matching TRBD2. Losses at the gene ends were 12 bases for V and 10 bases for J; bases not matched to a gene: 17. This CDR3 has 14 amino acids. CDR1 is KGHDR, CDR2 SFDVKD, per germline. The CDR3 DNA sequence: TGTGCCTCACCAGGGAAGCGGGACTTGGTGGAGCAGTTCTTC. Translating gives CASPGKRDLVEQFF.

This sequence joins TRBV11-2 and TRBJ2-6; either TRBD1 or TRBD2 may fit D (5 bases each). CDR3 size: 18 residues. The ends were cut back, 1 base at V and 3 bases at J, with 16 bases in the middle. The germline gives CDR1 SGHAT, CDR2 FQNNGV. The CDR3 is CASSLVSGRVSGANVLTF. CDR3 DNA sequence: TGTGCCAGCAGCTTAGTAAGCGGCAGGGTCAGTGGGGCCAACGTCCTGACTTTC. Supplemented by reference TRBV11-2 and TRBJ2-6, the full variable domain reads EAGVAQSPRYKIIEKRQSVAFWCNPISGHATLYWYQQILGQGPKLLIQFQNNGVVDDSQLPKDRFSAERLKGVDSTLKIQPAKLEDSAVYLCASSLVSGRVSGANVLTFGAGSRLTVL.

This clonotype was found a few times. J is TRBJ2-7 and V is TRBV28; 12 bases match TRBD2. This CDR3 contains 15 residues. Trimming at V came to 7 bases and at J to 5 bases, leaving 9 bases not matched to a gene. Looked up from germline, CDR1 is MDHEN and CDR2 is SYDVKM. The DNA for the CDR3 is TGTGCCAGCAACCTACTAGCGGGAGGACCCAACGAGCAGTACTTC. Its protein is CASNLLAGGPNEQYF.

This clonotype was seen repeatedly, ten times or more. The chain carries TRBV11-2 and TRBJ2-3, with TRBD1 matching over 7 bases. Trimming at V came to 3 bases and at J to 4 bases, leaving 7 bases not matched to a gene. This CDR3 is built from 15 residues. Germline V gene lookup returns CDR1 SGHAT and CDR2 FQNNGV. CDR3 sequence reads: CASSFYRGLADTQYF. As DNA, the CDR3 is TGTGCCAGCAGCTTCTATAGGGGGCTCGCAGATACGCAGTATTTT.

The chain is built from TRBV4-2 and TRBJ2-4; 10 bases line up with TRBD2. CDR3 length: 15 residues. CDR1 and CDR2 (germline): LGHNA, YNFKEQ. The V segment lost 1 base and the J segment 7 bases; nucleotides outside the gene matches: 4. CDR3 coding DNA: TGTGCCAGCAGCCAAGTTAAGGGACTAGCGAACATTCAGTACTTC. Protein product: CASSQVKGLANIQYF.

V is TRBV4-1 and J is TRBJ2-7, with 7 nucleotides matching TRBD1. The CDR3 length is 15 residues. J was trimmed by 2 bases and V by 4 bases; bases with no gene match: 8. The germline V gene encodes CDR1 MGHRA and CDR2 YSYEKL. The CDR3 loop is CASSPWDSDAYEQYF. The CDR3 DNA is TGCGCCAGCAGCCCCTGGGACAGTGACGCCTACGAGCAGTACTTC.

This clonotype appeared a few times. The chain links TRBV28 to TRBJ2-7, with D possibly being TRBD2 (6 bases). Trimming shortened V by 5 bases and J by 3 bases, and 14 bases separated the two germline ends. There are 14 residues in the CDR3. Germline CDR1 MDHEN, CDR2 SYDVKM. CDR3 nucleotides: TGTGCCAGCAGTGACCTGGCGGGGAGCTACGAGCAGTACTTC. Protein: CASSDLAGSYEQYF.

The V gene is TRBV28, the J gene TRBJ1-6; TRBD1 matches at 12 bases. The J segment lost 9 bases and the V segment lost 6 bases, leaving 3 bases of the junction unmatched. Germline V gene sequence: CDR1 MDHEN, CDR2 SYDVKM. The length of the CDR3 is 14 residues. For the CDR3, the DNA is TGTGCCAGCAGCTCGGGACAGGGGGCTTCACCCCTCCACTTT. This sequence encodes CASSSGQGASPLHF.

This clonotype showed up just a few times. The chain uses TRBV27 and TRBJ1-1; possibly TRBD1 for D (5 bases). This CDR3 has 13 residues. Germline V gene sequence: CDR1 MNHEY, CDR2 SMNVEV (reference sequence). Trimming cost V 8 bases and J 8 bases, with 18 bases left between them. DNA of the CDR3: TGTGCCAGCCGACTGGGGGGTCTTGGCGAAGCTTTCTTT. Translating it yields CASRLGGLGEAFF.

This clonotype was detected ten times or more. The chain couples TRBV25-1 to TRBJ2-5; either TRBD1 or TRBD2 may fit D (6 bases each). The germline gives CDR1 MGHDK, CDR2 SYGVNS. The V end lost 7 bases, the J end lost 8 bases, and 14 bases lay between the germline ends. This CDR3 region has 12 residues. In nucleotides, the CDR3 is TGTGCCAGCACCGCACCCGGGGGCACCCAGTACTTC. Translation gives CASTAPGGTQYF.

In its sample, this clonotype was seen a few times. The J gene is TRBJ1-5, the V gene TRBV20-1, with a weak D call TRBD1 (5 bases). The CDR3 contains 13 residues. Trimming stripped 6 bases from V and 1 base from J, with 10 bases between. Germline lookup yields CDR1 DFQATT and CDR2 SNEGSKA (reference sequence). CDR3 nucleotides: TGCAGTGCCTCACGGGACAGCAATCAGCCCCAGCATTTT. Protein: CSASRDSNQPQHF.

The chain joins TRBV6-2 or TRBV6-3 to TRBJ2-7; possible D gene TRBD2, 6 bases. V lost 6 bases to trimming and J lost 3 bases, with 15 bases between them. This CDR3 is built from 14 residues. Per the germline V gene, CDR1 is MNHEY and CDR2 is SVGEGT. The CDR3 is CASRGLEGVYEQYF. The CDR3 nucleotides are TGTGCCAGCAGAGGACTGGAGGGAGTCTACGAGCAGTACTTC.

There are a few counts of this clonotype. The J gene is TRBJ1-3, the V gene TRBV28; 8 bases agree with TRBD1. CDR1 and CDR2 from the germline V gene are MDHEN and SYDVKM. V lost 6 bases and J lost 6; bases outside the gene matches: 10. The length of the CDR3 is 15 residues. CDR3 in amino acids: CASSTGQGGINTIYF. The CDR3 DNA sequence: TGTGCCAGCAGCACCGGACAGGGAGGCATAAACACCATATATTTT.

This clonotype was recorded at least ten times. The gene calls are TRBV24-1 and TRBJ2-3; 10 bases fit TRBD1. Per the germline V gene, CDR1 is KGHDR and CDR2 is SFDVKD. The CDR3 has 16 amino acids. V shed 0 bases, J shed 3 bases, and the junction held 2 bases outside the gene matches. The CDR3 nucleotides are TGTGCCACCAGTGATTTGGGGGACAGGGGTACAGATACGCAGTATTTT. It yields the protein CATSDLGDRGTDTQYF.

The chain is built from TRBV6-4 and TRBJ1-6; unclear D gene. Deletions cut 7 bases from V and 1 base from J, with 14 bases between. Germline CDR1 is MRHNA and CDR2 is SNTAGT. The CDR3 covers 16 residues. CDR3 residues: CASIHPDGSYNSPLHF. In DNA, the CDR3 is TGTGCCAGCATTCATCCTGACGGATCCTATAATTCACCCCTCCACTTT.

This clonotype has at least ten counts. J is TRBJ2-7 and V is TRBV6-5; D might be TRBD2 (6 bases). This CDR3 has 14 residues. CDR1 is MNHEY and CDR2 is SVGAGI in the germline V gene. Trimming stripped 2 bases from V and 2 bases from J, with 10 bases between. The CDR3 nucleotides are TGTGCCAGCAGTTACCTGGGCGGGACCTACGAGCAGTACTTC. This gives the protein CASSYLGGTYEQYF.

The rearrangement uses TRBV4-2 and TRBJ2-1; a possible D gene is TRBD1 (6 bases). The V and J ends lost 1 base and 6 bases respectively, with 16 bases between them. From germline, CDR1 is LGHNA and CDR2 YNFKEQ. The CDR3 totals 16 residues. The CDR3 spells CASSQGPRGASNEQFF. CDR3 nucleotides: TGTGCCAGCAGCCAAGGCCCCAGGGGTGCCTCCAATGAGCAGTTCTTC.

The chain is built from TRBV18 and TRBJ2-7; TRBD2 agrees at 12 bases. Trimming cost V 3 bases and J 3 bases; bases outside gene matches: 9. Germline assignment: CDR1 KGHSH and CDR2 LQKENI. The CDR3 spans 17 residues. The CDR3 spells CASSPLAGGLFDYEQYF. CDR3 nucleotide sequence: TGTGCCAGCTCACCCCTAGCGGGAGGGCTCTTCGACTACGAGCAGTACTTC.

The rearrangement links TRBV4-3 to TRBJ1-4; D gene unclear. The V end lost 2 bases, the J end lost 2 bases, and 3 bases lay between the germline ends. The CDR3 is 13 amino acids. Germline V gene sequence: CDR1 LGHNA, CDR2 YSLEER. The CDR3 region has the DNA TGCGCCAGCAGCCAACAGACTAATGAAAAACTGTTTTTT. It yields the protein CASSQQTNEKLFF.

This clonotype was observed at least ten times. The chain couples TRBV2 to TRBJ2-3; D remains ambiguous. The V end was cut by 2 bases, the J end by 3 bases, with 9 bases between. The CDR3 consists of 14 residues. Germline loops: CDR1 SNHLY, CDR2 FYNNEI. CDR3: CASSEFPGTDTQYF. CDR3 coding DNA: TGTGCCAGCAGTGAATTCCCTGGGACAGATACGCAGTATTTT.

The sample holds many counts of this clonotype. The chain links TRBV27 to TRBJ2-7; D call uncertain. Germline assignment: CDR1 MNHEY and CDR2 SMNVEV (reference sequence). The CDR3 has 14 amino acids. Trimming left V 0 bases short and J 6 bases short, with 12 bases between. The CDR3 reads CASSLSRVPGEQYF. CDR3 coding DNA: TGTGCCAGCAGTTTATCTCGGGTCCCGGGCGAGCAGTACTTC.

This clonotype has only a few counts. The V call is TRBV7-2, the J call TRBJ2-2; 7 nucleotides match TRBD1. Germline CDR1 reads SGHTA; CDR2 reads FQGNSA. V shed 6 bases and J 1 base; nucleotides not matched to a gene: 5. The CDR3 extends over 15 amino acids. In nucleotides, the CDR3 is TGTGCCAGCAGTCGAGACAGGGTGAACACCGGGGAGCTGTTTTTT. Translating it yields CASSRDRVNTGELFF.

This clonotype was observed at least ten times. The V and J genes are TRBV4-1 and TRBJ1-5; the D is unclear. V was clipped by 4 bases and J by 3 bases, with 10 bases between them. The CDR3 is made up of 14 amino acids. In germline, CDR1 is MGHRA, CDR2 YSYEKL. The CDR3 coding sequence is TGCGCCAGCAGCCTAATCAGTCTCAATCAGCCCCAGCATTTT. This codes for CASSLISLNQPQHF.

This clonotype appeared a few times. The chain recombines TRBV20-1 with TRBJ2-4; TRBD2 agrees at 7 bases. The V segment lost 1 base and the J segment 0 bases; nucleotides outside the gene matches: 6. CDR3 size: 16 residues. Germline V gives CDR1 DFQATT, CDR2 SNEGSKA (reference sequence). Written as DNA, the CDR3 is TGCAGTGCTAGAGGGACTAGGATTCTAGCCAAAAACATTCAGTACTTC. Translation: CSARGTRILAKNIQYF.

The chain combines TRBV27 with TRBJ2-7; 7 positions match TRBD1. Germline lookup yields CDR1 MNHEY and CDR2 SMNVEV (reference sequence). J lost 4 bases, V lost 7 bases, and 4 bases had no gene match. CDR3 length: 12 amino acids. For the CDR3, the DNA is TGTGCCAGCATTCCGACAGGGTACGAGCAGTACTTC. This codes for CASIPTGYEQYF.

CDR3 region: CASSQDRGSSGEKLFF. The CDR3 nucleotides are TGTGCCAGCAGCCAAGATCGCGGGTCCAGCGGTGAAAAACTGTTTTTT. The V gene is TRBV3-1, the J gene TRBJ1-4; D ambiguous. The CDR3 loop spans 16 amino acids. The germline gives CDR1 LGHDT, CDR2 YNNKEL (reference sequence). The V end lost 0 bases, the J end lost 7 bases, and 15 bases lay between the germline ends.

This clonotype came up many times. The genes are TRBV28 and TRBJ2-1, with D perhaps TRBD1 (5 bases). V lost 4 bases and J 8 bases, leaving 18 bases between the germline ends. The CDR3 sequence is 15 residues long. Germline assignment: CDR1 MDHEN and CDR2 SYDVKM. The CDR3 nucleotides read TGTGCCAGCAGTTCACCAGGGCCCGCCGTGGATGAGCAGTTCTTC. Its protein product is CASSSPGPAVDEQFF.

This clonotype was detected a few times. The V call is TRBV7-6, the J call TRBJ1-1; TRBD1 matches 7 bases. Losses at the gene ends were 4 bases for V and 6 bases for J; bases not matched to a gene: 14. This CDR3 spans 16 amino acids. From germline, CDR1 is SGHVS and CDR2 FNYEAQ. CDR3 amino acids: CASSSGPTIQGSEAFF. The CDR3 nucleotides read TGTGCCAGCAGCTCAGGGCCCACTATACAGGGGTCTGAAGCTTTCTTT.